Sequencing of this TCR beta chain was carried out in a study of cytomegalovirus exposure and HLA in healthy donors. Study overall: Early on, a data release was issued that held 65 million to 100 million unique TCRs from HLA-typed donors.

Use of 60 Vbeta and 13 Jbeta primers characterized the PCR. The method was immunoSEQ multiplex PCR; TCRdb's version includes in-frame clones alone and lacks a portion of them. This table holds just over 150,000 clones, about three quarters found once. Trimming pared 3 bases from V and 4 bases from J, leaving 6 bases between. CDR1 and CDR2 from the germline V gene are SGHTA and FQGTGA. The CDR3 loop spans 12 amino acids. Study results and caveats: Later on, an analysis tied some 17,000 TCR beta sequences to HLA alleles at 0.05 false discovery rate. Through in vitro validation, three CMV-associated chains were shown to be specific for CMV antigens. Among the sequence variants, a highly shared cluster was likely an artifact of sequencing.

With respect to this clone: Antigen specificity is unknown.

The clonotype originates from a female donor in good health and CMV-seronegative. Source material: PBMCs. The chain combines TRBV7-3 with TRBJ2-5; D is unclear. The CDR3 loop is CASSFPGETQYF. As DNA, the CDR3 is TGTGCCAGCAGCTTCCCGGGAGAGACCCAGTACTTC.